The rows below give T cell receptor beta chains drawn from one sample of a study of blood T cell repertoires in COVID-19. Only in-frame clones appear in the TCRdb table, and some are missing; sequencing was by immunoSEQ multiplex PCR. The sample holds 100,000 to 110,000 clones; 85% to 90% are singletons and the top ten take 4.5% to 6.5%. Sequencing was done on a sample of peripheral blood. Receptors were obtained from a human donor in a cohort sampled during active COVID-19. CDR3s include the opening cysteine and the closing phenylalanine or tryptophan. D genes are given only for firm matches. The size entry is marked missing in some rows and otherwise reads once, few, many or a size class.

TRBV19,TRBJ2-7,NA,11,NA,TGTGCCAGCGGACAGATTTACGAGCAGTACTTC,CASGQIYEQYF
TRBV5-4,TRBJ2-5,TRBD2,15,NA,TGTGCCAGCAGCCCTATAGCGGGAGACCAAGAGACCCAGTACTTC,CASSPIAGDQETQYF
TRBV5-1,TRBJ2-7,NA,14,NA,TGCGCCAGCAGCGGTGTCCGGGAGCCCTACGAGCAGTACTTC,CASSGVREPYEQYF
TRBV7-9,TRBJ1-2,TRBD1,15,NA,TGTGCCAGCAGCCGACAGGGGGCTACATACTATGGCTACACCTTC,CASSRQGATYYGYTF
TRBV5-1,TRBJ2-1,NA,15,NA,TGCGCCAGCAGCTTGGCCCTCCTCTCCTACAATGAGCAGTTCTTC,CASSLALLSYNEQFF
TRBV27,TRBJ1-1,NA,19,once,TGTGCCAGCAGTCCGCCGACAACCCTCATCCGACCTCTACAGGGTGAAGCTTTCTTT,CASSPPTTLIRPLQGEAFF
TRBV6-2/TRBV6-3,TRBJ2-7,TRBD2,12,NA,TGTGCCAGCAGTTTCCCTACTAGCGGGAGGTACTTC,CASSFPTSGRYF
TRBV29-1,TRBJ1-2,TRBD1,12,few,TGCAGCGTTACCGGGACAGGATATGGCTACACCTTC,CSVTGTGYGYTF
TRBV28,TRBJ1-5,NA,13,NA,TGTGCCAGCATAGGGGGGGGTTCCCAGCCCCAGCATTTT,CASIGGGSQPQHF
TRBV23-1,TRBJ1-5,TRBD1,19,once,TGCGCCAGCAGTCACACCGGGACAGTACAGATTTATAGCAATCAGCCCCAGCATTTT,CASSHTGTVQIYSNQPQHF
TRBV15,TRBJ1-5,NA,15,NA,TGTGCCACCAGCAGAGCTTTGGGCAGCAATCAGCCCCAGCATTTT,CATSRALGSNQPQHF
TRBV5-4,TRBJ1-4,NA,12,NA,TGTGCCAGCAGCGACAGTAATGAAAAACTGTTTTTT,CASSDSNEKLFF
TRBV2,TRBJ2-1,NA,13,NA,TGTGCCAGCAGCGTAGGGGGATACAATGAGCAGTTCTTC,CASSVGGYNEQFF
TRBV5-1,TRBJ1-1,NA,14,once,TGCGCCAGCAGCTTCGGGGGGATGGGCACTGAAGCTTTCTTT,CASSFGGMGTEAFF
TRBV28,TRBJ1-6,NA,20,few,TGTGCCAGCAGTTTACCCCGGACAAGGGGCTACAGCTCCTATAATTCACCCCTCCACTTT,CASSLPRTRGYSSYNSPLHF
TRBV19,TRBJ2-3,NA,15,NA,TGTGCCAGTAGCCCCGGAGGGACCTACACAGATACGCAGTATTTT,CASSPGGTYTDTQYF
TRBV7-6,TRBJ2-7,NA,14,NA,TGTGCCAGCAGCTTTGACACAGCCTCCTACGAGCAGTACTTC,CASSFDTASYEQYF
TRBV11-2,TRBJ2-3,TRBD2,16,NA,TGTGCCAGCAGCACAAAGCGGGGAAAGTACACAGATACGCAGTATTTT,CASSTKRGKYTDTQYF
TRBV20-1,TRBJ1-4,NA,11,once,TGCAGTGCTAGAGTTTTAGAAAAACTGTTTTTT,CSARVLEKLFF
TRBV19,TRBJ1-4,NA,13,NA,TGTGCCAGTAGTCTCAGGGTGTACGAAAAACTGTTTTTT,CASSLRVYEKLFF
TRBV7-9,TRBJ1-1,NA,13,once,TGTGCCAGCAGCTTAGGGGCGGGCTCCGAAGCTTTCTTT,CASSLGAGSEAFF
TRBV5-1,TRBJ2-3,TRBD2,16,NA,TGCGCCAGCCACCAGGTGGCGGGAGGGCCTACAGATACGCAGTATTTT,CASHQVAGGPTDTQYF
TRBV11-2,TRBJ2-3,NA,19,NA,TGTGCCAGCAGCTCCTGGGGAGCAGGCACACCCTACACCACAGATACGCAGTATTTT,CASSSWGAGTPYTTDTQYF
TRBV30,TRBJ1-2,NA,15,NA,TGTGCCTGGAGGACCCAGGTAGATTACTCCTATGGCTACACCTTC,CAWRTQVDYSYGYTF
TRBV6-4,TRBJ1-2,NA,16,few,TGTGCCAGCAGTGACTACCCCACCCAGGTACACTATGGCTACACCTTC,CASSDYPTQVHYGYTF
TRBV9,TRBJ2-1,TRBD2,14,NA,TGTGCCAGCAGCGTTCTAGCGGGAAACAATGAGCAGTTCTTC,CASSVLAGNNEQFF
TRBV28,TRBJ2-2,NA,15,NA,TGTGCCAGCAGTTTATGGGTCCCGGACACCGGGGAGCTGTTTTTT,CASSLWVPDTGELFF
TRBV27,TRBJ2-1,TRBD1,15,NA,TGTGCCAGCAGTTCCGGGACAGGCCCATCCAATGAGCAGTTCTTC,CASSSGTGPSNEQFF
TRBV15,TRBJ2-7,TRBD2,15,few,TGTGCCACCAGCCTTTTTTTTAGCGGGGGCCACGAGCAGTACTTC,CATSLFFSGGHEQYF
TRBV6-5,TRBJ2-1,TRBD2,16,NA,TGTGCCAGCAGTTACTCTGGCGGGAGGCCCTACAATGAGCAGTTCTTC,CASSYSGGRPYNEQFF
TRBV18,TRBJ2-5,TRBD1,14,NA,TGTGCCAGCTCACAAGGGACAGAGGTACGGACCCAGTACTTC,CASSQGTEVRTQYF
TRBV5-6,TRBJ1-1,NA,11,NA,TGTGCCAGCAGCCGTGACAGGGAAGCTTTCTTT,CASSRDREAFF
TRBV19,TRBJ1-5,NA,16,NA,TGTGCCAGTAGGGACACAGGGTACGGGAGCAATCAGCCCCAGCATTTT,CASRDTGYGSNQPQHF
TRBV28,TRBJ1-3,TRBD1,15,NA,TGTGCCAGCACCGGGGGACAGGGGTCTGGAAACACCATATATTTT,CASTGGQGSGNTIYF
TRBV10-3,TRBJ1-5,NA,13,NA,TGTGCCATCAGTGTGGAGAGCAATCAGCCCCAGCATTTT,CAISVESNQPQHF
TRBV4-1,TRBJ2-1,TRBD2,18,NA,TGCGCCAGCAGCTCCCGACTAGCGGGTCGGGGCTCCTACAATGAGCAGTTCTTC,CASSSRLAGRGSYNEQFF
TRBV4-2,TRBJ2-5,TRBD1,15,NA,TGTGCCAGCAGCCAAGTTGGGACAGGGCAAGAGACCCAGTACTTC,CASSQVGTGQETQYF
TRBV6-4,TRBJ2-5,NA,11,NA,TGTGCCAGCAGCCTACCCGAGACCCAGTACTTC,CASSLPETQYF
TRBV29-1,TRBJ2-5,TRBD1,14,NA,TGCAGCGTTGCAAGGGACAGGGGGCTAGAGACCCAGTACTTC,CSVARDRGLETQYF
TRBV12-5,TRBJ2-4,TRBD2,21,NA,TGTGCTAGTGGTCCCCCGAGGGCAGAGAGGCAGCGGGACGGTGCCAAAAACATTCAGTACTTC,CASGPPRAERQRDGAKNIQYF
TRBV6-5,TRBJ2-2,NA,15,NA,TGTGCCAGCGGAAGAGGAGACGGGAACACCGGGGAGCTGTTTTTT,CASGRGDGNTGELFF
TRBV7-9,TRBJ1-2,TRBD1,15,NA,TGTGCCAGCAGCTTAGAGGGGACAGGTATCTATGGCTACACCTTC,CASSLEGTGIYGYTF
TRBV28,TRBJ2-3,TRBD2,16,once,TGTGCCAGCAGTTTACTCAGCGGGGGAAACACAGATACGCAGTATTTT,CASSLLSGGNTDTQYF
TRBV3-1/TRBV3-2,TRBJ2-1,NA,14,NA,TGTGCCAGCAGCTATGGGGGGATCTACAATGAGCAGTTCTTC,CASSYGGIYNEQFF
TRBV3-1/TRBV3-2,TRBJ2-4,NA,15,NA,TGTGCCAGCAGCCAAGCTTCCCTAGCCAAAAACATTCAGTACTTC,CASSQASLAKNIQYF
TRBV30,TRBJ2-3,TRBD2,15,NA,TGTGCCTGGAGTTTAGCGGGCCGTAGCACAGATACGCAGTATTTT,CAWSLAGRSTDTQYF
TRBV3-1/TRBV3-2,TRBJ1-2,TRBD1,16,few,TGTGCCAGCAGCCCTTATCCCGGGACAGGTTCCTATGGCTACACCTTC,CASSPYPGTGSYGYTF
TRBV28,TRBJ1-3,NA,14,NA,TGTGCCAGCAGGCTAATGAGCTCTGGAAACACCATATATTTT,CASRLMSSGNTIYF
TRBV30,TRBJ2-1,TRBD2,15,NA,TGTGCCTGGAGTGCAGGCGGGAGGGTCTACAATGAGCAGTTCTTC,CAWSAGGRVYNEQFF
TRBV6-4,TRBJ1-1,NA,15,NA,TGTGCCAGCAGTGACCAGGCAGGCGTGAACACTGAAGCTTTCTTT,CASSDQAGVNTEAFF
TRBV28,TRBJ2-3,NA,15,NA,TGTGCCAGCAGTTACCCAGGGGACGGCACAGATACGCAGTATTTT,CASSYPGDGTDTQYF
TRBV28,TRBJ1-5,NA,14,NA,TGTGCCAGCAGTAAGGGAGGCGGCAATCAGCCCCAGCATTTT,CASSKGGGNQPQHF
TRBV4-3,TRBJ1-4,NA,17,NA,TGCGCCAGCAGCCAAGATCTGAGCCAGTCGGGTAATGAAAAACTGTTTTTT,CASSQDLSQSGNEKLFF
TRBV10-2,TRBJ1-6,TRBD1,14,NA,TGCGCCAGCAGTGAGGACAGGGTCGGCTCACCCCTCCACTTT,CASSEDRVGSPLHF
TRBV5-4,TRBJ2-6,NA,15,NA,TGTGCCAGCAGCTATAATCCCTCTGGGGCCAACGTCCTGACTTTC,CASSYNPSGANVLTF